This TCR beta chain was identified during a study of CD8+ T cells in alopecia areata. For the study at large: Treated patients were given 5 to 10 mg oral tofacitinib twice daily.

CDR1 and CDR2 (germline): MDHEN, SYDVKM. J lost 4 bases, V lost 2 bases, and 9 bases had no gene match. This CDR3 comprises 16 residues. Extraction and reverse transcription of RNA yielded cDNA as the sequencing template. Only in-frame clones appear in the TCRdb table, and some are missing; sequencing was by immunoSEQ multiplex PCR. The profile shows more than 90,000 clones, almost 60% of them singletons. Indicated treatment: oral pan-JAK inhibitor, 5-10 mg twice daily. Collected material from alopecia areata patients comprised lesional scalp punch biopsies and peripheral blood. The receptor was isolated from a human donor with alopecia areata. The specimen comprised CD8+ T cells sorted from blood, sampled at approximately week 61, from a patient treated with tofacitinib. This chain joins TRBV28 and TRBJ2-7; TRBD1 agrees at 9 bases. CDR3 sequence (DNA): TGTGCCAGCAGTTTACCAATCGGGACAGGGAAATACGAGCAGTACTTC. It yields the protein CASSLPIGTGKYEQYF.